This T cell receptor (beta chain) appears in the sequencing data of a study of blood T cell repertoires in COVID-19. Study as a whole: Researchers got acute and convalescent COVID-19 samples from the United States, Italy and Spain.

TCRdb's copy holds only in-frame clones and misses some; the assay was immunoSEQ multiplex PCR. The sample shows approximately 40,000 clones, roughly 85% of them seen only once. CDR1 is SEHNR, CDR2 FQNEAQ, per germline (reference sequence). V dropped 3 bases and J dropped 8; count of bases not matched to a gene: 1. The CDR3 has 12 residues. This clone was counted between two and nine times. The sequenced material came from peripheral blood. V and J are TRBV7-9 and TRBJ1-5, with 7 bases that match TRBD1. The receptor was derived from a human donor in a cohort sampled during active COVID-19. The CDR3: CASSFGQEPQHF. The CDR3 DNA sequence: TGTGCCAGCAGCTTCGGACAGGAGCCCCAGCATTTT.